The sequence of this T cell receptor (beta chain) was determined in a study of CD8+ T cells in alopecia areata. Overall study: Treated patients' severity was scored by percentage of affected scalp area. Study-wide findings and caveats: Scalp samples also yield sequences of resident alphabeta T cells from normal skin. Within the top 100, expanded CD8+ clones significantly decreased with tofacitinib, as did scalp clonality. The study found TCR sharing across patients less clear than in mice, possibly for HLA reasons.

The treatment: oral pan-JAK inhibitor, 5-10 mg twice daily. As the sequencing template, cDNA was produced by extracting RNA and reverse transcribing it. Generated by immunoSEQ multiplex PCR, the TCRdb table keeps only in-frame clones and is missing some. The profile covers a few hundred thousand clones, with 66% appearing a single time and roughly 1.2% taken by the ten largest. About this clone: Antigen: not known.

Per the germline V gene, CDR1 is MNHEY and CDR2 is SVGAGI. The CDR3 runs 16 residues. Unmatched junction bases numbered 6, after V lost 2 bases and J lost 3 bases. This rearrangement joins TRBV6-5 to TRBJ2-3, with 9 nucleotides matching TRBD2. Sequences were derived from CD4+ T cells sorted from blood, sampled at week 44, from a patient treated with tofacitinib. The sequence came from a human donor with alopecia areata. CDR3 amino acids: CASSYQAGGPTDTQYF. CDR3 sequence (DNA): TGTGCCAGCAGTTACCAGGCGGGGGGGCCTACAGATACGCAGTATTTT.